This T cell receptor (beta chain) comes out of a study of T-cell reconstitution after alpha-beta-depleted transplantation in children. Germline V lookup: CDR1 KGHDR, CDR2 SFDVKD. This CDR3 has 16 residues. Unmatched junction bases numbered 12, after V lost 4 bases and J lost 5 bases. This clonotype has at least ten counts. Its antigen is undetermined. Overall study findings and caveats: Reportedly, roughly two months post-transplant, alpha-beta T cells arose from several hundred expanded graft clones. Elevated TCRbeta diversity at day 60 was traced, in some patients, to surviving recipient T cells and thymic progenitors. Counts and diversity of T cells one year after transplant came mostly from newly produced T cells.

TCRbeta library preparation incorporated unique molecular identifiers. TCRdb re-analysed the PCR reads in MiXCR, keeping a single row per CDR3 protein. The table has hundreds of thousands of distinct CDR3 sequences, around a tenth seen once. The TCR sequence derives from a boy younger than two with acute myeloid leukemia, due to receive a stem cell transplant. The V gene is TRBV24-1, the J gene TRBJ2-5; 7 bases agree with TRBD1. This material consisted of PBMCs, taken before TCRalphabeta/CD19-depleted stem cell transplant. In DNA, the CDR3 is TGTGCCACCAGTGACCCTACAGACAGGGAAGGTGAGACCCAGTACTTC. Encoded protein: CATSDPTDREGETQYF.